Shown below are 8 T cell receptor beta chains from a single sample sequenced in a study of T cells in women clearing cervical HPV infection. Sequencing was performed with immunoSEQ multiplex PCR; in TCRdb, only in-frame clones are kept and a portion is missing. The sample includes around 39,000 clones. Sequencing was done on a sample of blood buffy coat. Receptors originate from a woman between 18 and 69 years old with a cervical HPV16 infection that either progressed to CIN3+ or cleared (not recorded which).

Regarding this clone: The sequence runs out 3 residues before the end of the CDR3; the remainder is reconstructed from the germline J gene. The chain has TRBV6-4 and TRBJ1-5; 7 bases are shared with TRBD1. V gave up 7 bases and J gave up 1 base; unmatched junction bases: 4. CDR3 length: 14 residues. Germline CDR1 MRHNA, CDR2 SNTAGT. The DNA read from the CDR3 is TGTGCCAGCACTCACAGGGGAAGCAATCAGCCC. Encoded protein: CASTHRGSNQP. The CDR3 as a whole reads CASTHRGSNQPQHF.

With regard to this clone: The CDR3 is cut off 3 residues early in the read; its end comes from the germline J gene. This chain links TRBV5-6 with TRBJ1-5; D not resolved. The V gene lost 0 bases and the J gene lost 4 bases, with 11 bases spanning the gap. The CDR3 totals 15 residues. Per germline, CDR1 SGHDT and CDR2 YYEEEE. The sequenced part of the CDR3 DNA is TGTGCCAGCAGCTTGGGCCCAGGTAGGAATCAGCCC. Protein: CASSLGPGRNQP. The whole CDR3 sequence is CASSLGPGRNQPQHF.

Regarding this clone: The CDR3 goes on 3 residues after the read ends, and that part is filled in from the germline J gene. V is TRBV11-2 and J is TRBJ2-7; the D gene is possibly TRBD2 (5 bases). The germline gives CDR1 SGHAT, CDR2 FQNNGV. V lost 1 base, J lost 2 bases, and 12 bases lay in between. This CDR3 is built from 15 residues. CDR3 sequence: CASSLVGLLAYEQYF. CDR3 DNA (partial): TGTGCCAGCAGCTTAGTAGGACTCTTGGCCTACGAG.

Remarks on this clone: The CDR3 goes on 3 residues after the read ends, and that part is filled in from the germline J gene. The chain is built from TRBV20-1 and TRBJ2-1; D not certain. The CDR3 covers 15 residues. Germline CDR1 reads DFQATT; CDR2 reads SNEGSKA (reference sequence). V was pared by 3 bases and J by 5 bases, with 17 bases between. The CDR3 bases that were read are TGCAGTGCTAGGCCGGCTACAGATCCCCACAATGAG. Translating gives CSARPATDPHNE. The entire CDR3 protein is CSARPATDPHNEQFF.

As to this clone: The read ends 3 residues before the CDR3 terminus; that terminus is restored from the germline J gene. V usage is TRBV20-1 and J usage is TRBJ2-3; D may be TRBD2 (6 bases). Trimming left V 5 bases short and J 0 bases short, with 15 bases between. The germline V gene encodes CDR1 DFQATT and CDR2 SNEGSKA (reference sequence). The CDR3 has 15 residues. The CDR3 sequence is CSAPRPGDSTDTQYF. The sequenced part of the CDR3 DNA is TGCAGTGCTCCCCGACCGGGGGACAGCACAGATACG.

A word on this clone: The CDR3 end falls 3 residues outside the read, so it is completed with the germline J gene. The rearrangement links TRBV5-4 to TRBJ2-4, with 8 bases that match TRBD1. This CDR3 contains 13 residues. Germline V gene sequence: CDR1 SGHNT, CDR2 YYREEE (reference sequence). The sequenced part of the CDR3 DNA is TGTGCCAGCAGCTTCTCAGGGGGCAATGGT. This gives the protein CASSFSGGNG. In full, the CDR3 is CASSFSGGNGQYF. The variable domain in full, with the rest retrieved from reference TRBV5-4 and TRBJ2-4, is ETGVTQSPTHLIKTRGQQVTLRCSSQSGHNTVSWYQQALGQGPQFIFQYYREEENGRGNFPPRFSGLQFPNYSSELNVNALELDDSALYLCASSFSGGNGQYFGAGTRLSVL.

As for this clone: The CDR3 goes on 3 residues after the read ends, and that part is filled in from the germline J gene. The genes are TRBV20-1 and TRBJ2-1, with TRBD2 matching 9 bases. CDR3 size: 18 residues. Germline V gene sequence: CDR1 DFQATT, CDR2 SNEGSKA (reference sequence). V gave up 0 bases and J gave up 1 base; unmatched junction bases: 10. Incomplete CDR3 DNA: TGCAGTGCTAGAGATGATCGAGGCGGGAGGGGGTCCTACAATGAG. Amino acids: CSARDDRGGRGSYNE. The complete CDR3 reads CSARDDRGGRGSYNEQFF.

For this clone: The read ends 3 residues shy of where the CDR3 ends; the end is completed using the germline J gene. The chain employs TRBV6-2 or TRBV6-3 and TRBJ1-1; D is uncertain. The CDR3 is 11 amino acids. Germline V gene lookup returns CDR1 MNHEY and CDR2 SVGEGT. V lost 4 bases and J 7 bases, leaving 7 bases between the germline ends. The sequenced CDR3 bases are TGTGCCAGCAGTTTAGGCGGTGAA. Translating it yields CASSLGGE. The full CDR3 reads CASSLGGEAFF.